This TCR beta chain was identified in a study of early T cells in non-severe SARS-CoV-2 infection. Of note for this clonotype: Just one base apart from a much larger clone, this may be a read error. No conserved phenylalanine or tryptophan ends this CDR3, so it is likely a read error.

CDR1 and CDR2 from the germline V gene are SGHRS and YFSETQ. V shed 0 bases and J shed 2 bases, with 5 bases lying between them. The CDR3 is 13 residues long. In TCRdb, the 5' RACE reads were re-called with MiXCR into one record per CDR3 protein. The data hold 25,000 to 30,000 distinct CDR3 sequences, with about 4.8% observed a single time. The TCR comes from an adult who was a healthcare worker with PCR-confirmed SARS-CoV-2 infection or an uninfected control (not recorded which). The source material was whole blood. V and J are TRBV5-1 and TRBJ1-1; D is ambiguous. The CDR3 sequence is CASSLEVNTEAFY. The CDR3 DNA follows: TGCGCCAGCAGCTTGGAGGTTAACACTGAAGCTTTCTAT.